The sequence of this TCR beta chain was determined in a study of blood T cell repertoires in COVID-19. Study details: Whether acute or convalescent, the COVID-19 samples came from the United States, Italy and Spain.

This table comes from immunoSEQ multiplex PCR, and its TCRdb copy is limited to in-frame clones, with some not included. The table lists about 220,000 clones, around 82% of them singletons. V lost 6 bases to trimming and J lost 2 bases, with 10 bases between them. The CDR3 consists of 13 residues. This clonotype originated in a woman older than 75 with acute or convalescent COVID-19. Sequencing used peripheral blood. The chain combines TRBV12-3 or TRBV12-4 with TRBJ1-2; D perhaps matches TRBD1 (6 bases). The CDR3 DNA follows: TGTGCCAGCAGCGCCACAGGGAACTATGGCTACACCTTC. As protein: CASSATGNYGYTF.